This T cell receptor (beta chain) was recorded in a study of T cells in Graves' hyperthyroidism and ophthalmopathy. From germline, CDR1 is MNHNS and CDR2 SASEGT. V dropped 5 bases and J dropped 6 bases, with 11 bases sitting between them. The CDR3 has 13 amino acids. What was amplified from RNA transcripts were TCR beta CDR3 regions. HTBI primers were the set used in a first-round RT-PCR of the TCR CDR3. TCRdb ran MiXCR on the multiplex PCR reads and lists one entry per CDR3 protein. In the table there are approximately 590,000 distinct CDR3 sequences, around 45% of which are singletons. With a duration under 2 months, the hyperthyroidism was newly diagnosed in patients aged 18 to 65. The study left out patients who had uncontrolled infection, other autoimmune disease, pregnancy or lactation. Study-level findings and limits: Blood held most thyroid clonotypes expanded above 0.001 frequency. Separating ophthalmopathy from stable hyperthyroidism was achieved by a 13 V-J model.

The sample holds a few counts of this clonotype. Its antigen is not identified. This chain links TRBV6-1 with TRBJ1-5; no clear D. This TCR was recovered from a woman aged 18-30 years with Graves' hyperthyroidism. Source material: peripheral blood or thyroid tissue (not recorded which). This chain's CDR3 is CASSYPLIQPQHF. The DNA of the CDR3 is TGTGCCAGCAGTTACCCTCTCATTCAGCCCCAGCATTTT.